A single sample gave rise to the 8 T cell receptor beta chains below, sequenced in a study of blood T cell repertoires in COVID-19. Assay used: immunoSEQ multiplex PCR; TCRdb lists only in-frame clones, some missing. The sample yields hundreds of thousands of clones, 89% seen once. Specimen: peripheral blood. Receptors were obtained from a man aged 55 to 70 who had recovered from COVID-19.

CDR3 protein: CASSEGQGGRGYNSPLHF. Written as DNA, the CDR3 is TGTGCCAGCAGTGAAGGACAGGGGGGTCGTGGCTATAATTCACCCCTCCACTTT. V is TRBV2 and J is TRBJ1-6; 9 nucleotides match TRBD1. V gave up 1 base and J gave up 3 bases; unmatched junction bases: 7. The CDR3 spans 18 residues. Germline CDR1 and CDR2: SNHLY and FYNNEI.

This clone was recorded a few times. In the same sample, other DNA sequences code for this CDR3. J is TRBJ2-3 and V is TRBV9; 7 positions match TRBD2. The CDR3 has 15 residues. Germline-derived CDR1 and CDR2 are SGDLS and YYNGEE. V lost 0 bases, J lost 0 bases, and 1 base stayed unmatched. The CDR3: CASSVEAGSTDTQYF. The DNA for the CDR3 is TGTGCCAGCAGCGTAGAAGCGGGGAGCACAGATACGCAGTATTTT. Complete variable domain (other parts from reference TRBV9 and TRBJ2-3): DSGVTQTPKHLITATGQRVTLRCSPRSGDLSVYWYQQSLDQGLQFLIQYYNGEERAKGNILERFSAQQFPDLHSELNLSSLELGDSALYFCASSVEAGSTDTQYFGPGTRLTVL.

The chain has TRBV5-4 and TRBJ2-1, with TRBD2 identical over 10 bases. This CDR3 is 15 amino acids long. Germline loops: CDR1 SGHNT, CDR2 YYREEE (reference sequence). V dropped 4 bases and J dropped 6; count of bases not matched to a gene: 7. The CDR3 reads CASSTSGGAGNEQFF. CDR3 DNA: TGTGCCAGCAGCACGAGCGGGGGGGCCGGCAATGAGCAGTTCTTC.

The chain joins TRBV7-9 to TRBJ2-1; maybe TRBD2 (6 bases). The CDR3 has 12 amino acids. The V end was cut by 3 bases, the J end by 13 bases, with 13 bases between. Germline CDR1 is SEHNR and CDR2 is FQNEAQ (reference sequence). The CDR3 sequence is CASSLEGKSQFF. Here the CDR3 DNA reads TGTGCCAGCAGCTTGGAGGGGAAATCTCAGTTCTTC.

The DNA of the CDR3 is TGTGCCAGCAGCTGGGGACAGGGTAATGAGCAGTTCTTC. Protein product: CASSWGQGNEQFF. The V and J genes are TRBV7-3 and TRBJ2-1; 9 nucleotides agree with TRBD1. This CDR3 contains 13 residues. J gave up 7 bases and V 4 bases, and 2 bases lay outside the gene matches. Germline CDR1 and CDR2: SGHTA and FQGTGA.

This clone was counted once. The gene calls are TRBV11-2 and TRBJ1-1; possible D gene TRBD1, 5 bases. This CDR3 spans 15 amino acids. Germline V gene data show CDR1 as SGHAT and CDR2 as FQNNGV. The V and J ends lost 6 bases and 4 bases respectively, with 18 bases between them. This CDR3 is CASSYSDSSVTEAFF. CDR3 sequence (DNA): TGTGCCAGCAGTTATTCCGACAGCAGCGTCACTGAAGCTTTCTTT.

The chain carries TRBV5-4 and TRBJ2-7, with TRBD1 matching over 10 bases. There are 14 residues in the CDR3. Germline-derived CDR1 and CDR2 are SGHNT and YYREEE (reference sequence). The V and J ends lost 4 bases and 4 bases, in that order; junction bases with no gene match: 5. CDR3 sequence reads: CASSRGTGVYEQYF. The CDR3 DNA is TGTGCCAGCAGCCGGGGGACAGGGGTTTACGAGCAGTACTTC.

The genes are TRBV7-2 and TRBJ1-1, with 8 bases fitting TRBD1. This CDR3 spans 14 amino acids. Germline CDR1 reads SGHTA; CDR2 reads FQGNSA. J was trimmed by 5 bases and V by 4 bases; bases with no gene match: 6. DNA for the CDR3: TGTGCCAGCAGCTCGGACAGGGTATCGACTGAAGCTTTCTTT. The encoded protein is CASSSDRVSTEAFF.